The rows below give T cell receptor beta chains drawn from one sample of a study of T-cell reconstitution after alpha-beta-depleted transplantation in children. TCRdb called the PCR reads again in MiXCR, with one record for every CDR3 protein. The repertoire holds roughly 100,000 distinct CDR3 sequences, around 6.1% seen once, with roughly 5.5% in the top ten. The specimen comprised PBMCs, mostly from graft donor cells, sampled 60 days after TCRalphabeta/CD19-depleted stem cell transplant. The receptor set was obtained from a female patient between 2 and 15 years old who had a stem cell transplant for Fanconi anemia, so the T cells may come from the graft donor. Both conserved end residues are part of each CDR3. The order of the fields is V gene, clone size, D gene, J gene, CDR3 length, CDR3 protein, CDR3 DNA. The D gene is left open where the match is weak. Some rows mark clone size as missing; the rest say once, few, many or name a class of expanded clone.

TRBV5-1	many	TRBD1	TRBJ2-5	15	CASSYGTGPQETQYF	TGCGCCAGCAGCTATGGGACAGGGCCCCAAGAGACCCAGTACTTC
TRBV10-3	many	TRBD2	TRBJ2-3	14	CAISSGAKTDTQYF	TGTGCCATCAGCAGCGGGGCAAAGACAGATACGCAGTATTTT
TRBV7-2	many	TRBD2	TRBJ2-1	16	CASSLILAGGYNEQFF	TGTGCCAGCAGCTTAATTTTGGCGGGGGGGTACAATGAGCAGTTCTTC
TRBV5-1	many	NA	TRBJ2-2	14	CASSLALATGELFF	TGCGCCAGCAGCTTGGCTCTAGCCACCGGGGAGCTGTTTTTT
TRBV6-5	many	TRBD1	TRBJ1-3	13	CASSWQGEDSVRF	TGTGCCAGCAGTTGGCAGGGGGAAGATTCGGTTCGTTTT
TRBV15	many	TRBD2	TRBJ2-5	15	CATSRGLAGAETQYF	TGTGCCACCAGCAGAGGACTAGCGGGGGCAGAGACCCAGTACTTC
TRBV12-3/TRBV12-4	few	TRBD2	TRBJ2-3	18	CASSLTQGLAGPTDTQYF	TGTGCCAGCAGTTTAACTCAGGGACTAGCGGGACCTACAGATACGCAGTATTTT
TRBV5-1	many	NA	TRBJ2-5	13	CASSPSGVETQYF	TGCGCCAGCAGCCCAAGTGGGGTCGAGACCCAGTACTTC
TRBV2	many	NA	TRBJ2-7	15	CASSVNPLWDHEQYF	TGTGCCAGCAGTGTCAACCCTTTATGGGATCACGAGCAGTACTTC
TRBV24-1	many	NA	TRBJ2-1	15	CATSVPGLGDNEQFF	TGTGCCACCAGTGTTCCCGGACTGGGGGACAATGAGCAGTTCTTC
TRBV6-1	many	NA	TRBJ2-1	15	CASSAGPLSYNEQFF	TGTGCCAGCAGTGCGGGACCGCTCTCCTACAATGAGCAGTTCTTC
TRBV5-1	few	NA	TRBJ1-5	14	CASSLGDRTQPQHF	TGCGCCAGCAGCCTGGGTGACAGAACCCAGCCCCAGCATTTT
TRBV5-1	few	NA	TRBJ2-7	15	CASSLSGGKLDEQYF	TGCGCCAGCAGCTTGTCTGGGGGCAAGTTGGACGAGCAGTACTTC
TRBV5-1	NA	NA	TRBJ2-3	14	CASSLERSTDTQYF	TGCGCCAGCAGCTTGGAGAGAAGCACAGATACGCAGTATTTT
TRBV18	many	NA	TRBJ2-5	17	CASSPALPGGIQETQYF	TGTGCCAGCTCACCAGCTTTGCCAGGGGGGATCCAAGAGACCCAGTACTTC
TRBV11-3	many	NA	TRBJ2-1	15	CASSLGPNRYNEQFF	TGTGCCAGCAGCTTAGGACCGAATCGGTACAATGAGCAGTTCTTC
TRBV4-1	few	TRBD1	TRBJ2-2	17	CASSQRARDRVTGELFF	TGCGCCAGCAGCCAAAGAGCCCGGGACAGGGTCACCGGGGAGCTGTTTTTT
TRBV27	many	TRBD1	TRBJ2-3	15	CASSVGTGGLYTQYF	TGTGCCAGCAGTGTAGGGACAGGGGGGCTATATACGCAGTATTTT
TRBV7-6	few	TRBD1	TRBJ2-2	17	CASSLSLSGTATGELFF	TGTGCCAGCAGCTTAAGCTTGTCCGGGACAGCCACCGGGGAGCTGTTTTTT
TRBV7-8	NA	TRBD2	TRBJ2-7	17	CASSLVPSGGARYEQYF	TGTGCCAGCAGCTTAGTGCCAAGCGGGGGGGCCCGGTACGAGCAGTACTTC
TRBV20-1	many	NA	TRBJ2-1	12	CSASLSYNEQFF	TGCAGTGCTAGCCTTTCTTACAATGAGCAGTTCTTC
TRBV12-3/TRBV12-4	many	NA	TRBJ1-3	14	CASSPIAGGNTIYF	TGTGCCAGCAGTCCCATAGCAGGTGGAAACACCATATATTTT
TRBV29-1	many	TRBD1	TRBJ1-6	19	CSVERRDRGRSAYNSPLHF	TGCAGCGTTGAAAGGAGGGACAGGGGGCGCAGCGCCTATAATTCACCCCTCCACTTT
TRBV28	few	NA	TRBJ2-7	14	CASSLPLPAYEQYF	TGTGCCAGCAGTCTCCCGTTACCTGCCTACGAGCAGTACTTC
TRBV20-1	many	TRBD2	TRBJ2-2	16	CSARKPGLVYTGELFF	TGCAGTGCTAGAAAACCGGGACTAGTATACACCGGGGAGCTGTTTTTT
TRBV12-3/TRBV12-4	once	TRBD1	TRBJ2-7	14	CSSRGQGGRYEQYF	TGTTCCAGCAGGGGACAGGGAGGGCGGTACGAGCAGTACTTC
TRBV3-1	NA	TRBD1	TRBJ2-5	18	CASSQDRTGAGAQETQYF	TGTGCCAGCAGCCAAGATCGAACAGGGGCCGGGGCACAAGAGACCCAGTACTTC
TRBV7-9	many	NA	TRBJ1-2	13	CASSSSGAYGYTF	TGTGCCAGCAGCTCATCAGGAGCCTATGGCTACACCTTC
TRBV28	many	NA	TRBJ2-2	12	CASSWNFGGLFF	TGTGCCAGCAGTTGGAATTTTGGTGGGCTGTTTTTT
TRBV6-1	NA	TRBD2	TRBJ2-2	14	CASTGLALTGELFF	TGTGCCAGCACCGGACTAGCCCTCACCGGGGAGCTGTTTTTT
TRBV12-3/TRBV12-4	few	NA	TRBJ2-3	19	CTSSLALLRGRSSTDTQYF	TGTACCAGCAGTTTAGCCCTTTTAAGGGGCCGATCGAGCACAGATACGCAGTATTTT
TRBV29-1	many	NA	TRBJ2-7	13	CSVASRGPYEQYF	TGCAGCGTTGCTTCGCGGGGCCCCTACGAGCAGTACTTC
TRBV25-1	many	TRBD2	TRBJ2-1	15	CASSESGGSYNEQFF	TGTGCCAGCAGTGAATCGGGAGGCTCCTACAATGAGCAGTTCTTC
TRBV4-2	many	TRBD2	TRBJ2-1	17	CASSQDVGTSGYNEQFF	TGTGCCAGCAGCCAAGACGTAGGGACTAGCGGGTACAATGAGCAGTTCTTC
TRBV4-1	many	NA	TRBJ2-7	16	CASSHFGTPSSYEQYF	TGCGCCAGCAGCCACTTTGGGACTCCAAGCTCCTACGAGCAGTACTTC
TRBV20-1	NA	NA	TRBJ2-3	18	CSASETLTGVGGTDTQYF	TGCAGTGCTAGCGAGACTTTAACGGGAGTTGGGGGCACAGATACGCAGTATTTT
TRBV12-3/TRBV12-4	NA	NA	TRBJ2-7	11	CASTGDYEQYF	TGTGCCAGCACCGGGGACTACGAGCAGTACTTC